These 21 T cell receptor beta chains were all obtained from the same sample, sequenced in a study of CD8 T cells in ankylosing spondylitis. Notes on the study in general: It appeared that ankylosing spondylitis blood was characterized by a TCR beta motif of roughly 8 highly homologous variants.

From the 5' RACE reads, TCRdb called clonotypes with MiXCR, one entry per CDR3 protein. Of around 91,000 distinct CDR3 sequences listed, about 8.3% are singletons. Their specific antigens are unknown. Material: blood, either unsorted or a sorted T cell fraction (not recorded which). The source of these receptors is a male donor with ankylosing spondylitis.

V is TRBV6-5 and J is TRBJ1-5; 7 nucleotides line up with TRBD1. V shed 0 bases, J shed 7 bases, and the junction held 3 bases outside the gene matches. Germline CDR1 and CDR2: MNHEY and SVGAGI. The length of the CDR3 is 14 residues. The CDR3 reads CASSYSGGGQPQHF. In nucleotides, the CDR3 is TGTGCCAGCAGTTACTCAGGGGGCGGGCAGCCCCAGCATTTT.

This clonotype was recorded many times. The chain joins TRBV12-3 or TRBV12-4 to TRBJ2-3; 8 positions agree with TRBD2. The CDR3 contains 13 residues. V trimming: 7 bases; J trimming: 6 bases; junction bases outside the gene matches: 6. The CDR3 loop reads CASTERESDTQYF. In DNA, the CDR3 is TGTGCCAGCACTGAGCGGGAGTCGGATACGCAGTATTTT.

This sequence joins TRBV4-1 and TRBJ2-2, with TRBD2 matching 7 bases. The CDR3 covers 15 residues. Germline CDR1 is MGHRA and CDR2 is YSYEKL. V shed 3 bases, J shed 1 base, and the junction held 2 bases outside the gene matches. The CDR3 is CASSHQRENTGELFF. The DNA of the CDR3 is TGCGCCAGCAGCCACCAGCGGGAGAACACCGGGGAGCTGTTTTTT.

This clonotype was observed at least ten times. The chain couples TRBV10-2 to TRBJ1-2; perhaps TRBD1 as D (6 bases). Germline V gene lookup returns CDR1 WSHSY and CDR2 SAAADI. The CDR3 has 15 amino acids. The CDR3 sequence: CASRAGGQHNYGYTF. The DNA for the CDR3 is TGCGCGTCTCGCGCTGGGGGACAACATAACTATGGCTACACCTTC.

This clonotype has only a few counts. The genes are TRBV3-1 and TRBJ2-7; 7 positions match TRBD2. V shed 3 bases and J 7 bases; nucleotides not matched to a gene: 9. Germline V CDR1 and CDR2: LGHDT, YNNKEL (reference sequence). This CDR3 has 14 amino acids. CDR3 in DNA: TGTGCCAGCAGCCAGGGGCGGGAGACGGGGGAGCAGTACTTC. Translation: CASSQGRETGEQYF.

The V call is TRBV4-2, the J call TRBJ2-7; 10 nucleotides match TRBD2. CDR1 and CDR2 from the germline V gene are LGHNA and YNFKEQ. This CDR3 has 14 amino acids. V was pared by 6 bases and J by 7 bases, with 9 bases of the junction left unmatched. The CDR3 spells CASREGLAGVEQYF. CDR3 coding DNA: TGTGCCAGCAGGGAGGGGCTAGCGGGAGTTGAGCAGTACTTC.

This clonotype has ten or more counts. V is TRBV2 and J is TRBJ2-4; D is unresolved. From germline, CDR1 is SNHLY and CDR2 FYNNEI. The CDR3 has 16 residues. V lost 1 base to trimming and J lost 3 bases, with 13 bases between them. The CDR3 loop is CASSEGFRVGKNIQYF. The CDR3 DNA is TGTGCCAGCAGTGAAGGGTTCCGGGTAGGCAAAAACATTCAGTACTTC.

This clonotype was seen many times. V is TRBV12-3 or TRBV12-4 and J is TRBJ2-3; D ambiguous. V lost 5 bases and J lost 9, with 15 bases in between. The CDR3 is made up of 13 amino acids. The CDR3 DNA reads TGTGCCAGCAGTCCCTCGACTGGCCCCACGCAGTATTTT. This translates into CASSPSTGPTQYF.

CDR3 residues: CASSPEGESYNEQFF. CDR3 nucleotides: TGTGCCAGCAGTCCCGAGGGGGAGTCTTACAATGAGCAGTTCTTC. The chain combines TRBV7-9 with TRBJ2-1; D is perhaps TRBD1 (6 bases). Trimming took off 6 bases at V and 4 bases at J, with 16 bases between the two ends. Germline V CDR1 and CDR2: SEHNR, FQNEAQ (reference sequence). The CDR3 loop spans 15 amino acids.

This chain connects TRBV6-1 to TRBJ2-1; D is perhaps TRBD1 (6 bases). Per germline, CDR1 MNHNS and CDR2 SASEGT. V was cut by 6 bases and J by 4 bases, with 16 bases left in between. The CDR3 covers 15 residues. CDR3 sequence: CASSQHKTGYNEQFF. Written as DNA, the CDR3 is TGTGCCAGCAGCCAACACAAAACAGGGTACAATGAGCAGTTCTTC.

This clonotype was seen many times. This chain joins TRBV20-1 and TRBJ2-1, with D tentatively TRBD2 (5 bases). Germline CDR1 is DFQATT and CDR2 is SNEGSKA (reference sequence). CDR3 size: 15 residues. Trimming cost V 0 bases and J 2 bases, with 11 bases left between them. The CDR3 sequence is CSARDPEVAYNEQFF. In nucleotides, the CDR3 is TGCAGTGCTAGAGATCCGGAGGTAGCCTACAATGAGCAGTTCTTC.

A few counts support this clonotype. The V gene is TRBV7-4, the J gene TRBJ2-1, with 7 bases fitting TRBD2. CDR3 size: 17 residues. The germline gives CDR1 SGHVT, CDR2 SQSDAQ. Germline trimming cut 3 bases from V and 6 bases from J; bases unmatched to any gene: 14. The DNA of the CDR3 is TGTGCCAGCAGCTTGGGCCTAGCGGAGTGGGGGGGCAATGAGCAGTTCTTC. Protein: CASSLGLAEWGGNEQFF.

Ten or more counts support this clonotype. The rearrangement joins TRBV10-2 to TRBJ2-3; no clear D gene. The CDR3 totals 13 residues. The V gene's germline CDR1 is WSHSY and CDR2 SAAADI. V lost 3 bases and J 4 bases, leaving 8 bases between the germline ends. The CDR3 is CASSEGWADTQYF. The CDR3, as DNA: TGCGCCAGCAGTGAAGGGTGGGCAGATACGCAGTATTTT.

The chain combines TRBV6-1 with TRBJ1-1, with 7 positions matching TRBD1. Germline loops: CDR1 MNHNS, CDR2 SASEGT. This CDR3 comprises 15 residues. The J segment lost 0 bases and the V segment lost 7 bases, leaving 8 bases of the junction unmatched. The CDR3 loop is CASIQPGQLNTEAFF. The CDR3, as DNA: TGTGCCAGCATTCAACCGGGACAGCTGAACACTGAAGCTTTCTTT.

This rearrangement joins TRBV7-6 to TRBJ2-7; weak D call: TRBD2 (5 bases). The CDR3 is made up of 14 amino acids. V lost 5 bases and J 5 bases, leaving 16 bases between the germline ends. CDR1 is SGHVS and CDR2 is FNYEAQ in the germline V gene. CDR3 sequence reads: CASSPLASGDEQYF. The CDR3 DNA reads as TGTGCCAGCAGCCCGCTAGCAAGTGGAGACGAGCAGTACTTC.

The table lists this clonotype with many counts. Germline is not matched at one junction end, which may reflect a read error. This chain uses TRBV29-1 with TRBJ1-1; D gene unclear. From germline, CDR1 is SQVTM and CDR2 ANQGSEA. The CDR3 sequence is 12 residues long. CDR3 residues: CSVVQLNTEAFF. Written as DNA, the CDR3 is TGCAGCGTTGTACAGTTGAATACTGAAGCTTTCTTT.

V and J are TRBV10-3 and TRBJ2-3, with D perhaps TRBD2 (5 bases). The CDR3 spans 15 residues. Trimming removed 6 bases at V and 7 bases at J, with 20 bases between. CDR1 is ENHRY and CDR2 is SYGVKD in the germline V gene. CDR3 amino acids: CAIRTTSGRAYTQYF. The CDR3 bases are TGTGCCATCAGAACAACTAGTGGGAGAGCCTATACGCAGTATTTT.

A word on this clonotype: A much larger clone differs by one base, so this may be a read error. The chain combines TRBV5-1 with TRBJ2-5; D may be TRBD1 or TRBD2 (5 bases each). The CDR3 is 14 amino acids. CDR1 and CDR2 (germline): SGHRS, YFSETQ. CDR3: CASTGGLYQETEYF. For the CDR3, the DNA is TGCGCCAGCACTGGGGGATTGTACCAAGAGACCGAGTACTTC.

The rearrangement joins TRBV27 to TRBJ2-7; weak D call: TRBD2 (6 bases). The CDR3 loop spans 17 amino acids. With 6 bases removed from V and 1 base from J, the gap between germline ends came to 22 bases. Germline V gives CDR1 MNHEY, CDR2 SMNVEV (reference sequence). Here the CDR3 reads CASRLLVGPGVSYEQYF. CDR3 nucleotide sequence: TGTGCCAGCAGGCTTCTAGTAGGCCCGGGGGTTTCCTACGAGCAGTACTTC.

The rearrangement joins TRBV9 to TRBJ2-1; 8 nucleotides align to TRBD2. This CDR3 has 14 amino acids. The trim removed 4 bases at V and 10 bases at J, leaving 10 bases unmatched. Per the germline V gene, CDR1 is SGDLS and CDR2 is YYNGEE. The DNA for the CDR3 is TGTGCCAGCAGCCCAGGGAGCGGGAGTGTGGAGCAGTTCTTC. It yields the protein CASSPGSGSVEQFF.

There are a few counts of this clonotype. The chain couples TRBV24-1 to TRBJ1-5; no firm D call. The CDR3 totals 13 residues. Germline V gene sequence: CDR1 KGHDR, CDR2 SFDVKD. V was trimmed by 9 bases and J by 0 bases, leaving 8 bases between them. The CDR3 here is CATSQYSNQPQHF. Here the CDR3 DNA reads TGTGCCACCTCACAATATAGCAATCAGCCCCAGCATTTT.